The rows below give T cell receptor beta chains drawn from one sample of a study of blood T cell repertoires in COVID-19. The assay was immunoSEQ multiplex PCR, and TCRdb's table has in-frame clones only and misses some. The sample lists 200,000 to 250,000 clones; around 89% were seen once. Sequencing was performed on peripheral blood. These receptors came from a woman between 40 and 50 years old with acute or convalescent COVID-19. Both conserved end residues are part of each CDR3. Fields, in order: V gene, J gene, CDR3 protein.

v_gene: TRBV30
j_gene: TRBJ1-5
CDR3aa: CAWGTGAYQPQHF

v_gene: TRBV3-1/TRBV3-2
j_gene: TRBJ1-1
CDR3aa: CASSQDLRTGGDTEAFF

v_gene: TRBV30
j_gene: TRBJ2-1
CDR3aa: CAWSGGIANEQFF

v_gene: TRBV5-1
j_gene: TRBJ2-1
CDR3aa: CASSTGTGASYNEQFF

v_gene: TRBV5-1
j_gene: TRBJ1-2
CDR3aa: CASSLVTQGRGYTF

v_gene: TRBV27
j_gene: TRBJ1-2
CDR3aa: CASSRQGNYGYTF

v_gene: TRBV29-1
j_gene: TRBJ1-4
CDR3aa: CSARDMGNEKLFF

v_gene: TRBV28
j_gene: TRBJ1-5
CDR3aa: CASSEAHQPQHF

v_gene: TRBV10-3
j_gene: TRBJ1-3
CDR3aa: CAIRPGGNTIYF

v_gene: TRBV12-3/TRBV12-4
j_gene: TRBJ1-3
CDR3aa: CASRRGPGNTIYF

v_gene: TRBV12-3/TRBV12-4
j_gene: TRBJ1-5
CDR3aa: CASSRTAYQPQHF

v_gene: TRBV28
j_gene: TRBJ1-1
CDR3aa: CASSLEFVLNTEAFF

v_gene: TRBV10-3
j_gene: TRBJ2-1
CDR3aa: CAISGLAGGPPSKFF

v_gene: TRBV10-2
j_gene: TRBJ1-6
CDR3aa: CASSESWLTGNNSPLHF

v_gene: TRBV28
j_gene: TRBJ1-2
CDR3aa: CASSALSRGPHNYGYTF

v_gene: TRBV2
j_gene: TRBJ1-1
CDR3aa: CASSGERNTEAFF

v_gene: TRBV10-3
j_gene: TRBJ1-1
CDR3aa: CAIRGDSLNTEAFF

v_gene: TRBV27
j_gene: TRBJ1-5
CDR3aa: CASSFSTGENQPQHF

v_gene: TRBV12-3/TRBV12-4
j_gene: TRBJ1-2
CDR3aa: CASSFPRGGYTF

v_gene: TRBV11-2
j_gene: TRBJ2-1
CDR3aa: CASSLAPRVNEQFF

v_gene: TRBV14
j_gene: TRBJ1-2
CDR3aa: CASSPRLGEIYGYTF

v_gene: TRBV2
j_gene: TRBJ1-3
CDR3aa: CASTLTDFSGNTIYF

v_gene: TRBV9
j_gene: TRBJ1-2
CDR3aa: CASSVLGASNYGYTF

v_gene: TRBV18
j_gene: TRBJ1-2
CDR3aa: CASSPSAGSGYGYTF

v_gene: TRBV19
j_gene: TRBJ1-1
CDR3aa: CASRTDTTMNTEAFF

v_gene: TRBV9
j_gene: TRBJ2-5
CDR3aa: CASSVATGGDPLSDF

v_gene: TRBV29-1
j_gene: TRBJ1-1
CDR3aa: CSVGETEAFF

v_gene: TRBV19
j_gene: TRBJ1-1
CDR3aa: CASSKQGAKGTGTEAFF

v_gene: TRBV5-5
j_gene: TRBJ2-3
CDR3aa: CASSLKSVFADTQYF

v_gene: TRBV9
j_gene: TRBJ1-1
CDR3aa: CASSVEDTGYPEAFF

v_gene: TRBV7-8
j_gene: TRBJ1-1
CDR3aa: CASSPGGGAEAFF

v_gene: TRBV6-5
j_gene: TRBJ1-5
CDR3aa: CASSWGQGANIQPQHF

v_gene: TRBV6-5
j_gene: TRBJ1-5
CDR3aa: CASSARYQPQHF

v_gene: TRBV2
j_gene: TRBJ1-4
CDR3aa: CASSWTQGASEKLFF

v_gene: TRBV5-1
j_gene: TRBJ1-4
CDR3aa: CASSWGTGEWNEKLFF

v_gene: TRBV4-2
j_gene: TRBJ2-4
CDR3aa: CASSQAAGAGENIQYF

v_gene: TRBV5-1
j_gene: TRBJ1-4
CDR3aa: CASSPSGQGNEKLFF

v_gene: TRBV7-8
j_gene: TRBJ1-1
CDR3aa: CAISAQRTAAEAFF

v_gene: TRBV20-1
j_gene: TRBJ1-4
CDR3aa: CSASLPARGHPSATNEKLFF

v_gene: TRBV18
j_gene: TRBJ2-1
CDR3aa: CASSPPTASGGANEQFF

v_gene: TRBV11-2
j_gene: TRBJ1-3
CDR3aa: CASSGLRQGTGNTIYF

v_gene: TRBV10-3
j_gene: TRBJ2-4
CDR3aa: CAISESRGSLRDIQYF

v_gene: TRBV6-2/TRBV6-3
j_gene: TRBJ2-3
CDR3aa: CASSYPGTRRKDTQYF

v_gene: TRBV2
j_gene: TRBJ1-4
CDR3aa: CASGIDRGQYDKLFF

v_gene: TRBV11-2
j_gene: TRBJ2-5
CDR3aa: CASSPRLAGEAQYF

v_gene: TRBV4-1
j_gene: TRBJ1-4
CDR3aa: CASSQLRKGGRGEKLFF

v_gene: TRBV6-5
j_gene: TRBJ1-1
CDR3aa: CASSYVGQGMNTEAFF

v_gene: TRBV4-2
j_gene: TRBJ1-2
CDR3aa: CASSQDHRDYGYTF

v_gene: TRBV5-1
j_gene: TRBJ1-2
CDR3aa: CASSLTGPYGYTF

v_gene: TRBV7-2
j_gene: TRBJ1-2
CDR3aa: CASSSMTGGFEGYTF

v_gene: TRBV4-1
j_gene: TRBJ2-3
CDR3aa: CASSQLADTQYF

v_gene: TRBV14
j_gene: TRBJ1-4
CDR3aa: CASSQDGTVATNEKLFF

v_gene: TRBV14
j_gene: TRBJ2-2
CDR3aa: CAQQPRLNPTGELFF

v_gene: TRBV7-2
j_gene: TRBJ1-1
CDR3aa: CASSLVATISEAFF